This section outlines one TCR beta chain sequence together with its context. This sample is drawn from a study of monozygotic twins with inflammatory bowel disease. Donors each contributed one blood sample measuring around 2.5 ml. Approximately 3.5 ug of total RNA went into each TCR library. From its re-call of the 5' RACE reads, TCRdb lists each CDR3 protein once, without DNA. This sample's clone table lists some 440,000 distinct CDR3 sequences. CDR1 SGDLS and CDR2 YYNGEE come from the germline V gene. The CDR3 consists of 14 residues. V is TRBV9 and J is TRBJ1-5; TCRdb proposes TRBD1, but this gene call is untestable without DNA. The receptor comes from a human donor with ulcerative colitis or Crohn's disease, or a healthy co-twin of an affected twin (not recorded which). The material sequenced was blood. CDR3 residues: CASSLGTNNQPQHF.